Listed below are T cell receptor beta chains from one sample, sequenced in a study of cytomegalovirus exposure and HLA in healthy donors. The assay was immunoSEQ multiplex PCR, and TCRdb's table has in-frame clones only and misses some. The table includes more than 90,000 clones, approximately 89% detected once. Sequencing was carried out using PBMCs. All receptors come from a man younger than 40 in good health and CMV-seronegative. Both conserved end residues are part of each CDR3. A D gene is named only where the DNA matches it firmly. Not every row has a clone size; where given, it reads once, few, many or a size class.

TRBJ1-5 | - | TRBV6-1 | - | CASSDDRGQPQHF | TGTGCCAGCAGTGATGACCGAGGTCAGCCCCAGCATTTT
TRBJ2-1 | few | TRBV4-2 | TRBD2 | CASSQGPSGSGNEQFF | TGTGCCAGCAGCCAAGGGCCTAGCGGGAGTGGAAATGAGCAGTTCTTC
TRBJ2-7 | - | TRBV7-2 | - | CASSLTVPPYEQYF | TGTGCCAGCAGCCTGACTGTTCCTCCCTACGAGCAGTACTTC
TRBJ2-2 | - | TRBV27 | - | CASSFEVNTGELFF | TGTGCCAGCAGTTTTGAGGTCAACACCGGGGAGCTGTTTTTT
TRBJ1-5 | - | TRBV10-2 | - | CASSGGQYQPQHF | TGCGCCAGCAGTGGCGGTCAGTATCAGCCCCAGCATTTT
TRBJ2-5 | - | TRBV28 | - | CASEDTGTETQYF | TGTGCCAGCGAAGACACCGGTACAGAGACCCAGTACTTC
TRBJ2-7 | - | TRBV6-1 | TRBD1 | CASSDRDRGPRGQYF | TGTGCCAGCAGTGACCGGGACAGGGGCCCCCGTGGGCAGTACTTC
TRBJ2-1 | - | TRBV5-1 | TRBD1 | CASSLVGRTGDEQFF | TGCGCCAGCAGCTTGGTGGGTAGGACAGGGGATGAGCAGTTCTTC
TRBJ2-2 | once | TRBV2 | - | CATGQTRNTGELFF | TGTGCCACCGGACAGACTCGGAACACCGGGGAGCTGTTTTTT
TRBJ2-7 | - | TRBV6-5 | - | CASSFAPRGSYEQYF | TGTGCCAGCAGTTTTGCCCCGAGGGGGTCCTACGAGCAGTACTTC
TRBJ2-1 | - | TRBV5-1 | TRBD1 | CASSAGTDSYNEQFF | TGCGCCAGCAGCGCCGGGACAGATTCCTACAATGAGCAGTTCTTC
TRBJ2-4 | - | TRBV19 | - | CASSIGQGGNIQYF | TGTGCCAGTAGTATCGGGCAGGGGGGAAACATTCAGTACTTC
TRBJ2-3 | - | TRBV9 | - | CASSVASADTQYF | TGTGCCAGCAGCGTCGCGAGTGCAGATACGCAGTATTTT
TRBJ1-1 | - | TRBV28 | - | CASSTLGGSMNTEAFF | TGTGCCAGCAGTACCCTCGGAGGGAGCATGAACACTGAAGCTTTCTTT
TRBJ2-5 | - | TRBV5-4 | TRBD1 | CASKAGGQETQYF | TGTGCCAGCAAAGCAGGGGGCCAAGAGACCCAGTACTTC
TRBJ1-6 | - | TRBV27 | TRBD1 | CASSLFGTGGSNSPLHF | TGTGCCAGCAGTTTATTTGGGACAGGGGGCTCCAATTCACCCCTCCACTTT
TRBJ2-2 | once | TRBV6-5 | TRBD1 | CASSRQGPAGELFF | TGTGCCAGCAGTCGACAGGGACCAGCCGGGGAGCTGTTTTTT
TRBJ2-5 | - | TRBV30 | - | CAWSVSSVETQYF | TGTGCCTGGAGTGTTTCTAGCGTGGAGACCCAGTACTTC
TRBJ2-1 | - | TRBV21-1 | - | CASKGGGKVDNEQFF | TGTGCCAGCAAGGGTGGAGGGAAGGTCGACAATGAGCAGTTCTTC
TRBJ2-7 | - | TRBV5-1 | TRBD2 | CASSLPIGTSGSPLSYEQYF | TGCGCCAGCAGCTTACCGATCGGGACTAGCGGGAGTCCCCTCTCCTACGAGCAGTACTTC
TRBJ2-7 | - | TRBV4-3 | TRBD2 | CASGNVASGTYEQYF | TGCGCCAGCGGAAATGTGGCTAGCGGGACCTACGAGCAGTACTTC
TRBJ2-1 | - | TRBV19 | TRBD2 | CASTRGLAGTNEQFF | TGTGCCAGTACCAGAGGACTAGCGGGAACCAATGAGCAGTTCTTC
TRBJ2-4 | - | TRBV4-2 | - | CASSSPLAKNIQYF | TGTGCCAGCAGCTCCCCACTAGCCAAAAACATTCAGTACTTC
TRBJ2-2 | - | TRBV9 | - | CASSVGLATGELFF | TGTGCCAGCAGCGTAGGGCTAGCGACCGGGGAGCTGTTTTTT
TRBJ2-3 | - | TRBV2 | - | CASGGTVYTDTQYF | TGTGCCAGCGGAGGGACAGTCTACACAGATACGCAGTATTTT
TRBJ2-7 | - | TRBV7-2 | TRBD2 | CASSVSGTSPSEQYF | TGTGCCAGCAGCGTCTCCGGGACTAGTCCCTCCGAGCAGTACTTC
TRBJ1-5 | - | TRBV6-5 | - | CASRTGGAGNQPQHF | TGTGCCAGCAGGACCGGGGGAGCTGGCAACCAGCCCCAGCATTTT
TRBJ1-2 | - | TRBV7-2 | - | CASSLADRNYGYTF | TGTGCCAGCAGCTTAGCTGACAGGAACTATGGCTACACCTTC
TRBJ2-7 | - | TRBV5-1 | - | CASSLTGRESYEQYF | TGCGCCAGCAGCCTTACAGGGAGGGAGTCCTACGAGCAGTACTTC
TRBJ2-3 | - | TRBV7-9 | - | CASSLVKGRVHPDTQYF | TGTGCCAGCAGCTTAGTTAAAGGGCGGGTCCATCCAGATACGCAGTATTTT
TRBJ1-2 | - | TRBV6-5 | - | CASREQGRTYGYTF | TGTGCCAGCAGGGAACAGGGTAGGACCTATGGCTACACCTTC
TRBJ1-4 | once | TRBV5-4 | - | CASSLEGAVGEKLFF | TGTGCCAGCAGCTTGGAGGGAGCAGTAGGGGAAAAACTGTTTTTT
TRBJ1-1 | - | TRBV29-1 | - | CSVVGVNTEAFF | TGCAGCGTTGTAGGGGTGAACACTGAAGCTTTCTTT
TRBJ2-3 | - | TRBV4-2 | - | CASSQPWRDRGTDTQYF | TGTGCCAGCAGCCAACCTTGGCGGGACAGAGGCACAGATACGCAGTATTTT
TRBJ2-1 | few | TRBV7-9 | - | CASSSRSGYNEQFF | TGTGCCAGCAGCTCACGATCAGGCTACAATGAGCAGTTCTTC
TRBJ2-3 | once | TRBV7-8 | TRBD2 | CASSFSGGSTDTQYF | TGTGCCAGCAGCTTTAGCGGGGGAAGCACAGATACGCAGTATTTT
TRBJ2-3 | - | TRBV6-4 | - | CASSLEARTDTQYF | TGTGCCAGCAGTCTAGAAGCCCGCACAGATACGCAGTATTTT